These T cell receptor beta chains were read from a single sample in a study of blood T cell repertoires in COVID-19. Repertoires were generated with immunoSEQ multiplex PCR, while TCRdb's copy carries only in-frame clones and drops some. The sample carries over 150,000 clones, approximately 79% recorded once. The sequenced material came from peripheral blood. These receptors originate from a woman between 45 and 65 years old with acute or convalescent COVID-19. CDR3s leave out the opening cysteine and the closing phenylalanine or tryptophan.

TRBV19,ASSTGGLDADTQY
TRBV6-6,ASSPQIPYGYT
TRBV5-1,ASSLSSSYNSPLH
TRBV18,ASSTTFQETQY
TRBV28,ASSLGSHGEQY
TRBV19,ASSPGAKTQY
TRBV7-2,ASKLELYSYEQY
TRBV28,ASTHNRGGGREKLF
TRBV29-1,SAAGTGGRRGYT
TRBV7-2,ASSPRTSGLAGELF
TRBV20-1,SAGGSLGYT
TRBV18,ASSLTGTGVYNEQF
TRBV6-6,ASRGQDGIEQY
TRBV18,ASSPQREDEQY
TRBV7-2,ASSLRTGGDYGYT